Listed below are T cell receptor beta chains from one sample, sequenced in a study of shared clonotypes between healthy human individuals. The repertoire was sequenced with immunoSEQ multiplex PCR; TCRdb's copy has only in-frame clones and lacks some. Here the sample spans 600,000 to 750,000 clones, 80% to 95% being singletons. Sequenced input: memory CD8+ T cells from PBMCs. The receptors were gathered from a man younger than 30 in good health. Some clones in this sample may be carry-over from other donors' samples. Each CDR3 is given with its conserved first and last residue. D genes are given only for firm matches.

v_gene: TRBV28
d_gene: .
j_gene: TRBJ2-7
CDR3aa: CASSPGSAYEQYF

v_gene: TRBV6-6
d_gene: .
j_gene: TRBJ2-7
CDR3aa: CASSGLAREQYF

v_gene: TRBV23-1
d_gene: .
j_gene: TRBJ2-3
CDR3aa: CASSPTGLTDTQYF

v_gene: TRBV10-3
d_gene: .
j_gene: TRBJ2-7
CDR3aa: CAISPRDGSYEQYF

v_gene: TRBV30
d_gene: .
j_gene: TRBJ2-2
CDR3aa: CAWSRRNTGELFF

v_gene: TRBV6-6
d_gene: .
j_gene: TRBJ2-7
CDR3aa: CASSYWGRVDEQYF

v_gene: TRBV5-6
d_gene: .
j_gene: TRBJ2-7
CDR3aa: CASSLGQIYEQYF

v_gene: TRBV28
d_gene: .
j_gene: TRBJ2-1
CDR3aa: CASSLSGGGYEQFF

v_gene: TRBV7-2
d_gene: .
j_gene: TRBJ1-1
CDR3aa: CASSLDSEAFF

v_gene: TRBV2
d_gene: TRBD1
j_gene: TRBJ2-7
CDR3aa: CAILLGTGSYEQYF

v_gene: TRBV4-3
d_gene: TRBD1
j_gene: TRBJ2-1
CDR3aa: CASSQDFYRGPYNEQFF

v_gene: TRBV7-9
d_gene: TRBD1
j_gene: TRBJ1-6
CDR3aa: CASSHTGDGSPLHF

v_gene: TRBV11-2
d_gene: .
j_gene: TRBJ2-1
CDR3aa: CASSSRRTSYNEQFF

v_gene: TRBV6-5
d_gene: .
j_gene: TRBJ1-1
CDR3aa: CASSYLRGGEAFF

v_gene: TRBV27
d_gene: TRBD2
j_gene: TRBJ2-1
CDR3aa: CASSLGRSGNRQFF

v_gene: TRBV15
d_gene: .
j_gene: TRBJ2-5
CDR3aa: CATSRGGKETQYF

v_gene: TRBV10-3
d_gene: TRBD2
j_gene: TRBJ2-7
CDR3aa: CAIRTSGSTAAYEQYF

v_gene: TRBV27
d_gene: .
j_gene: TRBJ2-7
CDR3aa: CASSLRASSYEQYF

v_gene: TRBV5-8
d_gene: .
j_gene: TRBJ2-5
CDR3aa: CASSLAYRETQYF

v_gene: TRBV7-9
d_gene: .
j_gene: TRBJ2-1
CDR3aa: CASSLGLLGEVGNEQFF

v_gene: TRBV7-9
d_gene: TRBD1
j_gene: TRBJ2-1
CDR3aa: CASSYPTARQGGEQFF

v_gene: TRBV6-1
d_gene: .
j_gene: TRBJ1-4
CDR3aa: CASSERDLGGEKLFF

v_gene: TRBV6-1
d_gene: TRBD1
j_gene: TRBJ1-2
CDR3aa: CASSPGGSSYGYTF

v_gene: TRBV6-1
d_gene: TRBD1
j_gene: TRBJ1-2
CDR3aa: CASSTWTGWDGYTF

v_gene: TRBV21-1
d_gene: .
j_gene: TRBJ2-7
CDR3aa: CASSKVGGRVISYEQYF

v_gene: TRBV6-1
d_gene: .
j_gene: TRBJ1-4
CDR3aa: CASSDLPYSSTNEKLFF